This TCR beta chain was documented in a study of T cell repertoires in cytomegalovirus infection. Study in general: Carrying CMV and the relevant HLA type showed in public TCR beta signatures.

V lost 5 bases to trimming and J lost 3 bases; unmatched junction nucleotides: 8. This CDR3 is built from 15 residues. This clonotype has just a few counts. TCRdb used MiXCR to reprocess the reads, holding one entry per CDR3 protein. The sample includes more than 650,000 distinct CDR3 sequences, less than 40% of them seen just once. The chain recombines TRBV12-3 or TRBV12-4 with TRBJ2-5, with 8 positions matching TRBD2. This receptor was taken from a human donor in good health (CMV status not recorded). Some clones in this sample may be carry-over from other donors' samples. The sequenced sample was PBMCs. The CDR3 nucleotides read TGTGCCAGCAGTCGATCCGGGGGGGCAGAAGAGACCCAGTACTTC. Translating gives CASSRSGGAEETQYF.